These 13 T cell receptor beta chains share one sample of origin, sequenced in a study of response to subunit inactivated influenza vaccine. TCRdb re-derived calls from the RT-PCR reads in MiXCR, one entry per CDR3 protein. The table shows around 480,000 distinct CDR3 sequences, with 10% to 11% occurring only once. Sample: PBMCs from blood, taken roughly 46 days after vaccination. The receptors stem from a man in his fifties or sixties who received an inactivated influenza vaccine.

This clonotype was counted ten times or more. V and J are TRBV5-1 and TRBJ1-1, with 7 bases fitting TRBD1. The ends lost 4 bases at V and 4 bases at J; junction bases unmatched: 7. Germline CDR1 is SGHRS and CDR2 is YFSETQ. This CDR3 comprises 14 residues. CDR3 sequence reads: CASSRQGRSTEAFF. CDR3 DNA: TGCGCCAGCAGCCGACAGGGAAGGAGCACTGAAGCTTTCTTT.

In this sample, this clonotype turned up a few times. This chain's CDR3 is CASSFGQGFETQYF. For the CDR3, the DNA is TGTGCCAGCAGCTTCGGACAGGGCTTCGAGACCCAGTACTTC. This chain joins TRBV7-8 and TRBJ2-5; 8 bases match TRBD1. Germline loops: CDR1 SGHVS, CDR2 FQNEAQ. J gave up 5 bases and V 3 bases, and 5 bases lay outside the gene matches. This CDR3 comprises 14 residues.

This clonotype turned up a few times. V and J are TRBV7-3 and TRBJ2-1; TRBD2 might be the D (5 bases). CDR1 and CDR2 (germline): SGHTA, FQGTGA. The V and J ends lost 6 bases and 5 bases respectively, with 14 bases between them. This CDR3 is built from 14 residues. CDR3 residues: CASRPGSGHNEQFF. The CDR3 bases are TGTGCCAGCAGACCTGGGAGCGGTCACAATGAGCAGTTCTTC.

This clonotype was counted a few times. The chain links TRBV7-2 to TRBJ2-3; possible D gene TRBD2, 6 bases. The CDR3 contains 13 residues. Germline V gene data show CDR1 as SGHTA and CDR2 as FQGNSA. Trimming took off 6 bases at V and 4 bases at J, with 11 bases between the two ends. CDR3 loop: CASRKAGPDTQYF. The CDR3 DNA sequence: TGTGCCAGCAGGAAGGCGGGGCCAGATACGCAGTATTTT.

J is TRBJ1-1 and V is TRBV27; 7 bases match TRBD1. Losses at the gene ends were 8 bases for V and 9 bases for J; bases not matched to a gene: 12. Germline lookup yields CDR1 MNHEY and CDR2 SMNVEV (reference sequence). This CDR3 spans 13 amino acids. The CDR3 sequence is CASGTGVGSQAFF. CDR3 DNA sequence: TGTGCCAGCGGAACAGGGGTGGGTTCTCAAGCTTTCTTT.

This clonotype was seen only a few times. The chain uses TRBV20-1 and TRBJ2-7; D might be TRBD2 (5 bases). The CDR3 length is 16 residues. Trimming left V 3 bases short and J 7 bases short, with 25 bases between. The germline V gene encodes CDR1 DFQATT and CDR2 SNEGSKA (reference sequence). CDR3 loop: CSASITPGLRRVEQYF. For the CDR3, the DNA is TGCAGTGCTAGCATCACCCCGGGATTAAGAAGGGTGGAGCAGTACTTC.

This clonotype was observed many times. This sequence joins TRBV12-3 or TRBV12-4 and TRBJ2-1; D is uncertain. V shed 1 base and J shed 6 bases, with 7 bases lying between them. The length of the CDR3 is 13 residues. CDR3 sequence (DNA): TGTGCCAGCAGTTTAGACCACGGCAATGAGCAGTTCTTC. Translating gives CASSLDHGNEQFF.

This clonotype was seen many times. The chain couples TRBV20-1 to TRBJ2-6, with unresolved D. This CDR3 is built from 16 residues. V lost 4 bases to trimming and J lost 2 bases, with 15 bases between them. Germline loops: CDR1 DFQATT, CDR2 SNEGSKA (reference sequence). CDR3 sequence: CSAIGGVLTGANVLTF. CDR3 nucleotide sequence: TGCAGTGCTATTGGTGGGGTTTTGACTGGGGCCAACGTCCTGACTTTC.

Ten or more counts support this clonotype. The chain joins TRBV20-1 to TRBJ2-1; TRBD1 agrees at 8 bases. The germline V gene encodes CDR1 DFQATT and CDR2 SNEGSKA (reference sequence). The CDR3 covers 14 residues. V shed 6 bases, J shed 0 bases, and the junction held 4 bases outside the gene matches. CDR3 coding DNA: TGCAGTGCCCCGGGACAGGCCTCCTACAATGAGCAGTTCTTC. It codes for CSAPGQASYNEQFF.

This clonotype was observed a handful of times. The J gene is TRBJ1-3, the V gene TRBV11-2; D might be TRBD1 (5 bases). The V gene lost 1 base and the J gene lost 7 bases, with 14 bases spanning the gap. Germline-derived CDR1 and CDR2 are SGHAT and FQNNGV. The CDR3 has 15 amino acids. CDR3 DNA: TGTGCCAGCAGCTTAGTGTTTCGGGGACGGAACACCATATATTTT. Translating gives CASSLVFRGRNTIYF.

This clonotype was counted a few times. V usage is TRBV15 and J usage is TRBJ2-2; a possible D gene is TRBD2 (6 bases). The germline CDR1 and CDR2 sequences are LNHNV and YYDKDF (reference sequence). The CDR3 is made up of 17 amino acids. V was clipped by 0 bases and J by 1 base, with 12 bases between them. CDR3 sequence reads: CATSRDGAGMNTGELFF. CDR3 nucleotides: TGTGCCACCAGCAGAGATGGGGCGGGGATGAACACCGGGGAGCTGTTTTTT.

This clonotype occurred many times. The J gene is TRBJ2-1, the V gene TRBV6-2 or TRBV6-3; possibly TRBD1 for D (6 bases). There are 17 residues in the CDR3. Germline V CDR1 and CDR2: MNHEY, SVGEGT. The V gene lost 5 bases and the J gene lost 3 bases, with 20 bases spanning the gap. The CDR3 loop reads CASSPSQGIILYNEQFF. For the CDR3, the DNA is TGTGCCAGCAGTCCCTCCCAGGGGATCATACTCTACAATGAGCAGTTCTTC.

This clonotype was observed a few times. This chain connects TRBV20-1 to TRBJ2-1; 8 bases map to TRBD2. V gave up 0 bases and J gave up 8 bases; unmatched junction bases: 15. CDR1 and CDR2 from the germline V gene are DFQATT and SNEGSKA (reference sequence). The CDR3 contains 17 residues. CDR3 bases: TGCAGTGCTAGAGATTCCTTTGTAGCGGGGTTGGTGGATGAGCAGTTCTTC. The encoded protein is CSARDSFVAGLVDEQFF.